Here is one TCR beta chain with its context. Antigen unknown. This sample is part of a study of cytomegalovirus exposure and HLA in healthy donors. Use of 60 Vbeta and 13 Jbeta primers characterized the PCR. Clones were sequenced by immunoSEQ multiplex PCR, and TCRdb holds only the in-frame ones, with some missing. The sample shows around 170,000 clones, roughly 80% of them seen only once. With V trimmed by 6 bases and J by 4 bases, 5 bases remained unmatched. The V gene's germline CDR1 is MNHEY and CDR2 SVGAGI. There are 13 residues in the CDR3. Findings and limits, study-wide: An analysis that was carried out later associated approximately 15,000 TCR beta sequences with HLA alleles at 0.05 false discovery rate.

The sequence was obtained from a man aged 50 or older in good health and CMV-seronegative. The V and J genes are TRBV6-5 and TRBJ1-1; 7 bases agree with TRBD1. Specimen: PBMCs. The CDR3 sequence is CASSQQGSTEAFF. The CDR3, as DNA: TGTGCCAGCAGCCAACAGGGGAGCACTGAAGCTTTCTTT.